The entry that follows covers one TCR beta chain sequence. The assay was immunoSEQ multiplex PCR, and TCRdb's table has in-frame clones only and misses some. The sample consists of roughly 160,000 clones, roughly 84% of them appearing once. This sample was included in a study of blood T cell repertoires in COVID-19. Seattle's cohort entered during active infection and was followed longitudinally. The TCR was taken from a woman aged 50 to 65 with COVID-19, enrolled during active disease. What was sequenced was peripheral blood.

The CDR3 DNA reads TGTGCCAGGCAGGGTTTCGGTGAGCAGTTCTTC. As protein: CARQGFGEQFF. V is TRBV2 and J is TRBJ2-1; D may be TRBD1 (5 bases). V lost 9 bases and J 9 bases, leaving 12 bases between the germline ends. This CDR3 has 11 amino acids. The germline gives CDR1 SNHLY, CDR2 FYNNEI.